Following are 21 T cell receptor beta chains from one sample sequenced in a study of blood T cell repertoires in COVID-19. The assay was immunoSEQ multiplex PCR, and TCRdb's table has in-frame clones only and misses some. In the table there are around 63,000 clones, 80% to 85% of which are singletons. The sequencing input was peripheral blood. The receptors derive from a woman older than 75 with active or convalescent COVID-19.

The chain employs TRBV19 and TRBJ1-5, with 11 nucleotides matching TRBD1. The CDR3 is 14 amino acids. Germline values: CDR1 LNHDA, CDR2 SQIVND (reference sequence). V was pared by 6 bases and J by 11 bases, with 9 bases of the junction left unmatched. The CDR3 spells CASRGTGGVTAQHF. The CDR3 DNA follows: TGTGCCAGTAGGGGGACAGGGGGTGTCACGGCCCAGCATTTT. Full variable domain (outside the CDR3, taken from reference TRBV19 and TRBJ1-5): DGGITQSPKYLFRKEGQNVTLSCEQNLNHDAMYWYRQDPGQGLRLIYYSQIVNDFQKGDIAEGYSVSREKKESFPLTVTSAQKNPTAFYLCASRGTGGVTAQHFGDGTRLSIL.

The V gene is TRBV20-1, the J gene TRBJ2-7; D possibly corresponds to TRBD1 (6 bases). V lost 3 bases and J lost 2, with 14 bases in between. CDR1 DFQATT and CDR2 SNEGSKA come from the germline V gene (reference sequence). The CDR3 has 14 residues. Here the CDR3 DNA reads TGCAGTGCTAGTACGACAGGACGCCCCTACGAGCAGTACTTC. It yields the protein CSASTTGRPYEQYF.

V gene TRBV5-1 combines with J gene TRBJ2-3; the match to TRBD1 covers 12 bases. V dropped 3 bases and J dropped 2; count of bases not matched to a gene: 10. CDR1 and CDR2 (germline): SGHRS, YFSETQ. This CDR3 region has 18 residues. DNA for the CDR3: TGCGCCAGCAGCTCGGGACAGGGGGCCTTCCGACCCACAGATACGCAGTATTTT. Its translation is CASSSGQGAFRPTDTQYF. Combining the CDR3 with reference TRBV5-1 and TRBJ2-3 gives the whole variable domain KAGVTQTPRYLIKTRGQQVTLSCSPISGHRSVSWYQQTPGQGLQFLFEYFSETQRNKGNFPGRFSGRQFSNSRSEMNVSTLELGDSALYLCASSSGQGAFRPTDTQYFGPGTRLTVL.

The chain recombines TRBV19 with TRBJ2-3; 7 bases are shared with TRBD2. CDR1 and CDR2 (germline): LNHDA, SQIVND (reference sequence). The CDR3 runs to 16 residues. V was pared by 2 bases and J by 4 bases, with 9 bases of the junction left unmatched. This CDR3 is CASSINRGVVADTQYF. In nucleotides, the CDR3 is TGTGCCAGTAGTATAAACCGGGGGGTGGTCGCAGATACGCAGTATTTT.

The CDR3 nucleotides are TGTGCCAGCAGCTTAGCGGGGTTGGACTGGGTCTACACTGAAGCTTTCTTT. Its translation: CASSLAGLDWVYTEAFF. The V and J genes are TRBV7-2 and TRBJ1-1; D is undetermined. This CDR3 region has 17 residues. Trimming shortened V by 0 bases and J by 3 bases, and 17 bases separated the two germline ends. Germline CDR1 reads SGHTA; CDR2 reads FQGNSA.

This clone was observed a few times. In nucleotides, the CDR3 is TGTGCCAGCAGTGGCCAGGGGGGTCTCTATGGCTACACCTTC. This sequence encodes CASSGQGGLYGYTF. This chain links TRBV2 with TRBJ1-2; 7 nucleotides match TRBD1. Trimming at V came to 4 bases and at J to 4 bases, leaving 6 bases not matched to a gene. This CDR3 spans 14 amino acids. The germline gives CDR1 SNHLY, CDR2 FYNNEI.

The J gene is TRBJ1-1, the V gene TRBV11-3; D might be TRBD1 (6 bases). The CDR3 is made up of 14 amino acids. Trimming pared 3 bases from V and 4 bases from J, leaving 12 bases between. In germline, CDR1 is SGHNT, CDR2 YENEEA. CDR3 in DNA: TGTGCCAGCAGCTTTACAGGGTTGGGCACTGAAGCTTTCTTT. The encoded protein is CASSFTGLGTEAFF.

The V gene is TRBV13, the J gene TRBJ2-7; TRBD2 might be the D (6 bases). Between the trimmed V and J ends, which lost 4 bases and 0 bases, there was a span of 10 bases. The V gene's germline CDR1 is PRHDT and CDR2 FYEKMQ (reference sequence). The CDR3 is 14 amino acids. CDR3 nucleotides: TGTGCCAGCAGCTATAGCGGAAACTCCTACGAGCAGTACTTC. This encodes CASSYSGNSYEQYF.

The V gene is TRBV12-5, the J gene TRBJ1-3; no reliable D call. The germline V gene encodes CDR1 LGHNT and CDR2 FRNRAP. The CDR3 extends over 13 amino acids. V was shortened by 1 base and J by 4 bases, with 5 bases between the two germline ends. The CDR3 sequence: CASGLGTGNTIYF. For the CDR3, the DNA is TGTGCTAGTGGTTTGGGTACAGGAAACACCATATATTTT. The full variable domain, rest sourced from reference TRBV12-5 and TRBJ1-3, is DARVTQTPRHKVTEMGQEVTMRCQPILGHNTVFWYRQTMMQGLELLAYFRNRAPLDDSGMPKDRFSAEMPDATLATLKIQPSEPRDSAVYFCASGLGTGNTIYFGEGSWLTVV.

V gene TRBV23-1 combines with J gene TRBJ2-7, with 7 bases aligning to TRBD1. TRBV23-1 is identified as an open reading frame with a role that is uncertain. Losses at the gene ends were 5 bases for V and 2 bases for J; bases not matched to a gene: 9. The length of the CDR3 is 15 residues. The CDR3 coding sequence is TGCGCCAGCAGTACAGGGGTCCCCAATACCTACGAGCAGTACTTC. Encoded protein: CASSTGVPNTYEQYF.

This clone was detected once. The genes are TRBV18 and TRBJ2-5; tentatively, D is TRBD1 (5 bases). Trimming shortened V by 1 base and J by 4 bases, and 7 bases separated the two germline ends. Germline CDR1 is KGHSH and CDR2 is LQKENI. The CDR3 runs 13 residues. The CDR3 sequence: CASSPLQGETQYF. Written as DNA, the CDR3 is TGTGCCAGCTCACCACTGCAGGGAGAGACCCAGTACTTC.

V gene TRBV12-3 or TRBV12-4 combines with J gene TRBJ1-1, with D tentatively TRBD1 (5 bases). This CDR3 spans 13 amino acids. V lost 5 bases, J lost 7 bases, and 14 bases lay in between. The CDR3 here is CASSLRGTGEAFF. CDR3 in DNA: TGTGCCAGCAGTCTAAGGGGAACGGGTGAAGCTTTCTTT.

The J gene is TRBJ1-2, the V gene TRBV19; 8 positions match TRBD1. The trim removed 4 bases at V and 8 bases at J, leaving 6 bases unmatched. Germline CDR1 reads LNHDA; CDR2 reads SQIVND (reference sequence). CDR3 length equals 13 residues. CDR3 in DNA: TGTGCCAGTAGTACCGGACAGGGATGGGGCTACACCTTC. Its protein product is CASSTGQGWGYTF.

The chain has TRBV5-1 and TRBJ1-4; 9 nucleotides line up with TRBD1. The CDR3 contains 16 residues. CDR1 SGHRS and CDR2 YFSETQ come from the germline V gene. J gave up 5 bases and V 3 bases, and 8 bases lay outside the gene matches. The CDR3 nucleotides are TGCGCCAGCAGCTCCACAGGGGGCAGGCAAAATGAAAAACTGTTTTTT. This sequence encodes CASSSTGGRQNEKLFF.

The chain is built from TRBV19 and TRBJ1-1, with TRBD1 as a possible D gene (5 bases). CDR1 LNHDA and CDR2 SQIVND come from the germline V gene (reference sequence). Between the trimmed V and J ends, which lost 3 bases and 2 bases, there was a span of 16 bases. The CDR3 consists of 16 residues. The CDR3 reads CASSILGAGSNTEAFF. The CDR3 DNA follows: TGTGCCAGTAGTATCCTAGGGGCAGGGTCAAACACTGAAGCTTTCTTT.

CDR3 DNA: TGCGCCAGCAGCGGGACAGGGGACGTAACTGAAGCTTTCTTT. Translated: CASSGTGDVTEAFF. The chain couples TRBV5-1 to TRBJ1-1; TRBD1 agrees at 10 bases. Germline V CDR1 and CDR2: SGHRS, YFSETQ. This CDR3 has 14 amino acids. V lost 4 bases, J lost 5 bases, and 5 bases stayed unmatched.

The V and J genes are TRBV6-5 and TRBJ2-5; TRBD2 might be the D (5 bases). CDR1 and CDR2 (germline): MNHEY, SVGAGI. The CDR3 loop spans 15 amino acids. Between the trimmed V and J ends, which lost 0 bases and 2 bases, there was a span of 10 bases. Written as DNA, the CDR3 is TGTGCCAGCAGTTACTCAGAGGGCCCACAAGAGACCCAGTACTTC. Amino acid sequence: CASSYSEGPQETQYF.

This chain links TRBV19 with TRBJ1-5; the match to TRBD1 covers 10 bases. Trimming cost V 7 bases and J 4 bases; bases outside gene matches: 16. CDR3 length: 18 residues. CDR1 is LNHDA and CDR2 is SQIVND in the germline V gene (reference sequence). CDR3 in DNA: TGTGCCAGTACCTCTCGGACAGGGGGATTTTCAAATAATCAGCCCCAGCATTTT. This encodes CASTSRTGGFSNNQPQHF.

The rearrangement links TRBV7-3 to TRBJ2-1, with D possibly TRBD2 on 7 matching bases. Trimming stripped 2 bases from V and 4 bases from J, with 12 bases between. This CDR3 has 15 residues. In germline, CDR1 is SGHTA, CDR2 FQGTGA. As DNA, the CDR3 is TGTGCCAGCAGCTTAGGCGGGGGCTTGTACAATGAGCAGTTCTTC. It yields the protein CASSLGGGLYNEQFF. The entire variable domain, with the rest obtained from reference TRBV7-3 and TRBJ2-1, is as follows: GAGVSQTPSNKVTEKGKYVELRCDPISGHTALYWYRQSLGQGPEFLIYFQGTGAADDSGLPNDRFFAVRPEGSVSTLKIQRTERGDSAVYLCASSLGGGLYNEQFFGPGTRLTVL.

The V call is TRBV2, the J call TRBJ1-2, with 7 bases that match TRBD1. J was trimmed by 7 bases and V by 7 bases; bases with no gene match: 9. CDR1 and CDR2 from the germline V gene are SNHLY and FYNNEI. CDR3 size: 13 residues. CDR3 in DNA: TGTGCCAGCACCCCCGAGGGGGCGGGTGGCTACACCTTC. Translated, it gives CASTPEGAGGYTF.

This chain links TRBV27 with TRBJ2-3; 14 nucleotides agree with TRBD2. Unmatched junction bases numbered 5, after V lost 5 bases and J lost 4 bases. This CDR3 comprises 16 residues. CDR1 and CDR2 (germline): MNHEY, SMNVEV (reference sequence). The CDR3 reads CASSDRLAGGSDTQYF. The CDR3 DNA is TGTGCCAGCAGTGACCGACTAGCGGGGGGGTCAGATACGCAGTATTTT.